What follows are 2 T cell receptor beta chains derived from one specimen sequenced in a study of technical replicates of blood from a handful of donors. Profiled with immunoSEQ multiplex PCR; TCRdb holds only in-frame clones, not every one. The data show tens of thousands of clones, 91% seen once. Sequences were obtained from PBMCs. Every receptor here comes from a human donor in good health. Some clones in this sample may be carry-over from other donors' samples.

V is TRBV13 and J is TRBJ1-1; 8 bases agree with TRBD1. Germline V CDR1 and CDR2: PRHDT, FYEKMQ (reference sequence). Trimming removed 5 bases from V and 0 bases from J; junction bases left unmatched: 5. This CDR3 contains 15 residues. This chain's CDR3 is CASSEGQGMNTEAFF. In DNA form, the CDR3 reads TGTGCCAGCAGCGAAGGACAGGGCATGAACACTGAAGCTTTCTTT. Using reference TRBV13 and TRBJ1-1 for the parts outside the CDR3, the full variable domain is AAGVIQSPRHLIKEKRETATLKCYPIPRHDTVYWYQQGPGQDPQFLISFYEKMQSDKGSIPDRFSAQQFSDYHSELNMSSLELGDSALYFCASSEGQGMNTEAFFGQGTRLTVV.

This chain connects TRBV5-6 to TRBJ2-1, with D possibly matching TRBD2 (6 bases). Germline V gene sequence: CDR1 SGHDT, CDR2 YYEEEE. V lost 4 bases and J lost 8, with 13 bases in between. The CDR3 runs to 13 residues. The CDR3 coding sequence is TGTGCCAGCAGCGGCGGGACTCGCGATGAGCAGTTCTTC. Protein: CASSGGTRDEQFF.